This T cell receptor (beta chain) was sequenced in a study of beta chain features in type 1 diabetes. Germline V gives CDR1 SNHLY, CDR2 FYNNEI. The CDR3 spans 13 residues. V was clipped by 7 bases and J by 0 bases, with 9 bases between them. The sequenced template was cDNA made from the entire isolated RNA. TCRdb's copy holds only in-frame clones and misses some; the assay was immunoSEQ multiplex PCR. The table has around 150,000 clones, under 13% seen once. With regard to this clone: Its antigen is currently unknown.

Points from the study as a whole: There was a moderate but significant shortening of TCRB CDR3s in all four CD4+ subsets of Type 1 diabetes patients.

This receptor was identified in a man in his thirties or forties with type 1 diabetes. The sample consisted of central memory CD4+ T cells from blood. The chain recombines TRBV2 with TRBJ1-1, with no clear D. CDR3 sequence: CASKVQVNTEAFF. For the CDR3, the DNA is TGTGCCAGCAAGGTCCAGGTGAACACTGAAGCTTTCTTT.